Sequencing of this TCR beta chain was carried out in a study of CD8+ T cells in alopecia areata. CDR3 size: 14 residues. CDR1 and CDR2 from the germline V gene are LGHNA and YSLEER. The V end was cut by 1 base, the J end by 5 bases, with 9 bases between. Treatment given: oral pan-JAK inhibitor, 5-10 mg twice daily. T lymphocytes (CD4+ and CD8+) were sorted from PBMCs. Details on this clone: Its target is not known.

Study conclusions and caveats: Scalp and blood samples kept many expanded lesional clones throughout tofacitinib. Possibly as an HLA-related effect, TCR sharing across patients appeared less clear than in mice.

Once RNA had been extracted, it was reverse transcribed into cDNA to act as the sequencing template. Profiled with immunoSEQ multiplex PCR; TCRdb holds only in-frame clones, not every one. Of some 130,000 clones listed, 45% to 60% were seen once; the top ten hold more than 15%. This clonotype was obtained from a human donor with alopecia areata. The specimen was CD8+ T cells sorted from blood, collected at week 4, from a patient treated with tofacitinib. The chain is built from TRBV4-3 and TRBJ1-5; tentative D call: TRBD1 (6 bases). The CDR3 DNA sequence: TGCGCCAGCAGCCAAGTTGAGGGGGATCAGCCCCAGCATTTT. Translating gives CASSQVEGDQPQHF.